This TCR beta chain appears in the sequencing data of a study of blood T cells in healthy people across ages. Combining a sample-barcoded 5' primer with a J-beta primer mix, a second PCR ran for 7 to 11 cycles. Unique molecular identifiers of 12 random nucleotides labeled each cDNA. TCRdb reanalysed the 5' RACE reads using MiXCR and keeps one entry per CDR3 protein. Of 500,000 to 650,000 distinct CDR3 sequences listed, roughly a quarter are singletons. V was clipped by 4 bases and J by 8 bases, with 10 bases between them. The CDR3 is 13 amino acids. CDR1 SGHKS and CDR2 YYEKEE come from the germline V gene (reference sequence). Ranging in age from roughly 6 to 95, the donors were healthy Caucasian individuals from Russia. The data also belong to a second study, concerning T cells of mothers and their children. That paper states: The study found slightly higher but non-significant overlap in related versus unrelated mother-child pairs.

V and J are TRBV5-5 and TRBJ1-6; no definite D call. This clonotype originated in a boy aged 2-9 years in good health. Sequenced material: blood. The CDR3, as DNA: TGTGCCAGCAGCGTCATGATCCATTCACCCCTCCACTTT. Translated, it gives CASSVMIHSPLHF.